This T cell receptor beta chain was identified during a study of cytomegalovirus exposure and HLA in healthy donors. General study findings and limits: Serostatus for CMV was the only available immune exposure information. The listing of some 170 TCR beta chains classed them as cytomegalovirus-associated.

The primer mix had 60 Vbeta and 13 Jbeta primers. Method: immunoSEQ multiplex PCR; TCRdb's copy keeps in-frame clones and lacks some. The table has about 140,000 clones, about 10% seen once. Concerning this clone: The antigen is not known. Other DNA sequences within the sample encode an identical CDR3.

Germline assignment: CDR1 SGHRS and CDR2 YFSETQ. With V trimmed by 5 bases and J by 3 bases, 2 bases remained unmatched. This CDR3 has 13 residues. Specimen: PBMCs. V and J are TRBV5-1 and TRBJ2-7; 10 positions agree with TRBD1. This receptor was identified in a man aged 50-60 years in good health and CMV-seronegative. DNA for the CDR3: TGCGCCAGCAGTAGGGACAGGGGCTACGAGCAGTACTTC. Its protein product is CASSRDRGYEQYF.